This T cell receptor beta chain was sequenced for a study of lymphopenia after photon versus proton radiotherapy. Germline V gives CDR1 SNHLY, CDR2 FYNNEI. The CDR3 loop spans 12 amino acids. Losses at the gene ends were 6 bases for V and 3 bases for J; bases not matched to a gene: 2. Assay used: immunoSEQ multiplex PCR; TCRdb lists only in-frame clones, some missing. This sample carries 43,000 or so clones, about 85% of them seen once, and the ten largest clones take 2.2%. This clonotype was sampled from a man aged 40-55 years with gastric cancer. This chain uses TRBV2 with TRBJ2-7, with 7 bases lining up with TRBD1. This specimen was peripheral blood, taken from a patient treated with photon-based radiotherapy. The CDR3 here is CASRDRYYEQYF. CDR3 in DNA: TGTGCCAGCAGGGACAGGTACTACGAGCAGTACTTC.